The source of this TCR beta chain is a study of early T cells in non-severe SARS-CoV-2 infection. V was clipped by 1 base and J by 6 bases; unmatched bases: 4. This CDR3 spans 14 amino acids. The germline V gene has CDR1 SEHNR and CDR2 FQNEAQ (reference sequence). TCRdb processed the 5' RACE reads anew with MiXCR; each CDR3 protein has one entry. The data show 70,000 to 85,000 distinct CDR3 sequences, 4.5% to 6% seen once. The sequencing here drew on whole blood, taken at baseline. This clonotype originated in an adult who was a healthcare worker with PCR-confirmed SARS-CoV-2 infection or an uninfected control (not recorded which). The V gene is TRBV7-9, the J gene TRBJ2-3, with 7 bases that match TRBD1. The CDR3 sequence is CASSLEGARDTQYF. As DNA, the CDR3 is TGTGCCAGCAGCTTAGAGGGGGCGAGGGATACGCAGTATTTT.